Presented here are 22 T cell receptor beta chains from one specimen sequenced in a study of blood T cell repertoires in COVID-19. Here immunoSEQ multiplex PCR was the method, and the copy in TCRdb shows in-frame clones only, minus some. The data hold 300,000 to 400,000 clones, with about 91% observed a single time. Material for sequencing was peripheral blood. The receptors stem from a young man with COVID-19, enrolled during active disease.

The chain has TRBV11-2 and TRBJ2-2; D is possibly TRBD1 (6 bases). The CDR3 contains 14 residues. Germline-derived CDR1 and CDR2 are SGHAT and FQNNGV. V shed 2 bases and J shed 12 bases, with 16 bases lying between them. The CDR3 DNA sequence: TGTGCCAGCAGCTTAACCAGGGGAGCTCCCAAGCTGTTTTTT. It specifies CASSLTRGAPKLFF.

The chain employs TRBV5-8 and TRBJ1-2; D is undetermined. V lost 0 bases to trimming and J lost 6 bases, with 15 bases between them. The CDR3 has 15 residues. CDR1 and CDR2 from the germline V gene are SGHTS and YDEGEE. The CDR3 is CASSLAGVKVHGYTF. The CDR3 DNA reads TGTGCCAGCAGCTTGGCCGGGGTGAAGGTCCATGGCTACACCTTC.

Comments on this clone: At one of its ends the junction is not consistent with the germline gene, which may arise from a read error. The V gene is TRBV11-2, the J gene TRBJ2-7; D is perhaps TRBD1 (6 bases). The germline V gene has CDR1 SGHAT and CDR2 FQNNGV. The CDR3 spans 12 residues. The CDR3 spells CASSLDQGQTHF. Here the CDR3 DNA reads TGTGCCAGCAGCTTAGATCAAGGACAGACCCACTTC.

The rearrangement links TRBV7-9 to TRBJ1-2, with D perhaps matching TRBD1 (6 bases). The V gene lost 1 base and the J gene lost 1 base, with 13 bases spanning the gap. CDR3 size: 16 residues. Germline V gene lookup returns CDR1 SEHNR and CDR2 FQNEAQ (reference sequence). The CDR3 DNA reads TGTGCCAGCAGCTTAGAGATACGACAGGATAACTATGGCTACACCTTC. It is translated as CASSLEIRQDNYGYTF.

The V and J genes are TRBV14 and TRBJ2-7; weak D call: TRBD2 (5 bases). The CDR3 is made up of 17 amino acids. V lost 0 bases and J 2 bases, leaving 17 bases between the germline ends. CDR1 is SGHDN and CDR2 is FVKESK in the germline V gene. CDR3 DNA sequence: TGTGCCAGCAGCCAAGATGAGTCTGGCCTAGCCGCCTACGAGCAGTACTTC. This gives the protein CASSQDESGLAAYEQYF.

The chain joins TRBV29-1 to TRBJ2-2; 8 positions agree with TRBD2. The germline gives CDR1 SQVTM, CDR2 ANQGSEA. The trim removed 2 bases at V and 5 bases at J, leaving 7 bases unmatched. The CDR3 runs to 15 residues. CDR3 DNA: TGCAGCGTTGAACGAACGGGGGGGAGAACCGGGGAGCTGTTTTTT. Amino acids: CSVERTGGRTGELFF.

V is TRBV7-9 and J is TRBJ2-1, with D possibly matching TRBD1 (6 bases). With 2 bases removed from V and 13 bases from J, the gap between germline ends came to 12 bases. Germline V gene sequence: CDR1 SEHNR, CDR2 FQNEAQ (reference sequence). This CDR3 spans 12 amino acids. The CDR3: CASSLLSGDQFF. CDR3 DNA: TGTGCCAGCAGCTTACTCTCAGGGGATCAGTTCTTC.

V is TRBV15 and J is TRBJ1-3, with TRBD1 matching over 7 bases. Germline values: CDR1 LNHNV, CDR2 YYDKDF (reference sequence). This CDR3 is built from 16 residues. V lost 5 bases and J lost 3; bases outside the gene matches: 10. DNA of the CDR3: TGTGCCACCAGCGCCCGACAGGGCTGGGTTGGAAACACCATATATTTT. Translating it yields CATSARQGWVGNTIYF.

The chain carries TRBV24-1 and TRBJ1-5; D gene ambiguous. Germline CDR1 is KGHDR and CDR2 is SFDVKD. The germline V and J ends were trimmed by 1 base and 1 base, with 13 bases remaining between them. This CDR3 spans 17 amino acids. CDR3 sequence reads: CATSDLVGGKSNQPQHF. The CDR3 nucleotides read TGTGCCACCAGTGATTTAGTAGGAGGTAAGAGCAATCAGCCCCAGCATTTT.

The chain couples TRBV29-1 to TRBJ1-2, with D possibly matching TRBD1 (6 bases). The germline gives CDR1 SQVTM, CDR2 ANQGSEA. Trimming stripped 4 bases from V and 6 bases from J, with 24 bases between. The CDR3 extends over 16 amino acids. The CDR3 spells CSVASSFGGLKDGYTF. CDR3 coding DNA: TGCAGCGTTGCGTCTTCGTTCGGGGGGCTAAAGGATGGCTACACCTTC.

The chain is built from TRBV2 and TRBJ1-4, with TRBD1 matching 10 bases. With 8 bases clipped from V and 7 bases from J, the junction kept 4 bases outside the gene matches. CDR3 length: 13 residues. Germline CDR1 is SNHLY and CDR2 is FYNNEI. The CDR3 DNA reads TGTGCCAGCGGGACAGGGGTGGTTGAAAAACTGTTTTTT. It codes for CASGTGVVEKLFF. The full variable domain, completed using reference TRBV2 and TRBJ1-4, is EPEVTQTPSHQVTQMGQEVILRCVPISNHLYFYWYRQILGQKVEFLVSFYNNEISEKSEIFDDQFSVERPDGSNFTLKIRSTKLEDSAMYFCASGTGVVEKLFFGSGTQLSVL.

This chain uses TRBV18 with TRBJ2-7; 11 bases agree with TRBD2. The trim removed 0 bases at V and 6 bases at J, leaving 10 bases unmatched. The CDR3 has 17 residues. Germline V gene sequence: CDR1 KGHSH, CDR2 LQKENI. The CDR3 DNA follows: TGTGCCAGCTCACCACCGTCCCTACTAGCGGGAGTCTCCGAGCAGTACTTC. Translation: CASSPPSLLAGVSEQYF.

This clone was seen a handful of times. The chain is built from TRBV2 and TRBJ1-6; TRBD1 is a possible D gene (5 bases). Germline V gene sequence: CDR1 SNHLY, CDR2 FYNNEI. The CDR3 is 13 amino acids. Deletions cut 7 bases from V and 8 bases from J, with 12 bases between. CDR3 in amino acids: CASKQGNDSPLHF. The CDR3 DNA reads TGTGCCAGCAAGCAGGGAAACGATTCACCCCTCCACTTT. Full variable domain (outside the CDR3, taken from reference TRBV2 and TRBJ1-6): EPEVTQTPSHQVTQMGQEVILRCVPISNHLYFYWYRQILGQKVEFLVSFYNNEISEKSEIFDDQFSVERPDGSNFTLKIRSTKLEDSAMYFCASKQGNDSPLHFGNGTRLTVT.

The rearrangement uses TRBV27 and TRBJ1-4, with D perhaps matching TRBD1 (5 bases). The ends were cut back, 2 bases at V and 0 bases at J, with 19 bases in the middle. The CDR3 length is 19 residues. Germline loops: CDR1 MNHEY, CDR2 SMNVEV (reference sequence). CDR3 region: CASSLRILREGSTNEKLFF. The CDR3 DNA is TGTGCCAGCAGTTTAAGGATCCTACGGGAGGGGTCAACTAATGAAAAACTGTTTTTT.

V usage is TRBV19 and J usage is TRBJ2-1; 9 bases agree with TRBD1. The CDR3 extends over 16 amino acids. Per the germline V gene, CDR1 is LNHDA and CDR2 is SQIVND (reference sequence). After removal of 3 bases from V and 6 bases from J, the junction contained 9 bases not matched to a gene. The CDR3 DNA reads as TGTGCCAGTAGTATGTTGACCGGGACAGGGACCAATGAGCAGTTCTTC. Residues: CASSMLTGTGTNEQFF.

The chain employs TRBV6-6 and TRBJ2-2, with 8 bases fitting TRBD2. The V and J ends lost 10 bases and 4 bases, in that order; junction bases with no gene match: 2. This CDR3 has 12 residues. Looked up from germline, CDR1 is MNHNY and CDR2 is SVGAGI (reference sequence). CDR3 sequence (DNA): TGTGCCAACGGGGGGGGCACCGGGGAGCTGTTTTTT. Residues: CANGGGTGELFF.

This clone was picked up one time. The chain carries TRBV14 and TRBJ2-2, with 10 bases matching TRBD2. Germline V gives CDR1 SGHDN, CDR2 FVKESK. J gave up 5 bases and V 4 bases, and 13 bases lay outside the gene matches. This CDR3 has 18 residues. Here the CDR3 DNA reads TGTGCCAGCAGCCGCAGGGGGACTAGCGACTCCGCGACCGGGGAGCTGTTTTTT. It yields the protein CASSRRGTSDSATGELFF.

The chain has TRBV7-3 and TRBJ2-5; 8 bases agree with TRBD1. Germline-derived CDR1 and CDR2 are SGHTA and FQGTGA. J lost 4 bases, V lost 4 bases, and 8 bases had no gene match. The CDR3 consists of 15 residues. CDR3 nucleotides: TGTGCCAGCAGCTCCGGACAGGGCCGCACAGAGACCCAGTACTTC. It specifies CASSSGQGRTETQYF.

The DNA for the CDR3 is TGTGCCAGCAGGGGGACAGTATGGCCAGATACGCAGTATTTT. It codes for CASRGTVWPDTQYF. The genes are TRBV6-5 and TRBJ2-3; the match to TRBD1 covers 7 bases. With V trimmed by 6 bases and J by 4 bases, 7 bases remained unmatched. Looked up from germline, CDR1 is MNHEY and CDR2 is SVGAGI. This CDR3 comprises 14 residues.

V and J are TRBV3-1 (or the pseudogene TRBV3-2) and TRBJ2-7; 9 positions agree with TRBD2. This CDR3 region has 18 residues. The V gene end was trimmed by 4 bases and the J gene end by 4 bases; junction bases not matched to a gene: 17. The germline CDR1 and CDR2 sequences are LGHDT and YNNKEL (reference sequence). The CDR3 nucleotides are TGTGCCAGCAGCCGAAGCGTCTTGGGACTAGCTACGGCGTACGAGCAGTACTTC. It encodes CASSRSVLGLATAYEQYF.

The rearrangement uses TRBV10-3 and TRBJ2-1; 11 nucleotides agree with TRBD1. The germline V gene has CDR1 ENHRY and CDR2 SYGVKD. The trim removed 4 bases at V and 1 base at J, leaving 3 bases unmatched. The CDR3 is 16 residues long. The CDR3 DNA follows: TGTGCCATCAGTGGGGGACAGGGGGTTTCCTACAATGAGCAGTTCTTC. This sequence encodes CAISGGQGVSYNEQFF.

This chain uses TRBV14 with TRBJ2-5, with 10 positions matching TRBD2. CDR1 is SGHDN and CDR2 is FVKESK in the germline V gene. V was clipped by 2 bases and J by 2 bases; unmatched bases: 8. There are 17 residues in the CDR3. Here the CDR3 DNA reads TGTGCCAGCAGCCAAAAAAAGGGACTAGCGAGACAAGAGACCCAGTACTTC. Protein sequence: CASSQKKGLARQETQYF.